This paragraph reports one T cell receptor beta chain. These data come from a study of blood T cell repertoires in COVID-19. Study details: Spain, Italy and the United States supplied samples that represented acute and convalescent COVID-19. Sample material is recorded as cDNA or gDNA derived from T cells, B-cell-depleted T cells, or PBMCs.

This CDR3 contains 15 residues. V shed 0 bases and J 4 bases; nucleotides not matched to a gene: 2. Germline values: CDR1 LGHDT, CDR2 YNNKEL (reference sequence). Per the study methods: Scientists estimated how many nucleated cells there were by amplifying reference gene primers. Sequencing was performed with immunoSEQ multiplex PCR; in TCRdb, only in-frame clones are kept and a portion is missing. Clone size and V and J calls were adopted from that table, with D and trimming inferred from the DNA. The sample yields approximately 43,000 clones, around 85% seen once. The clonotype comes from a man in his forties with active or convalescent COVID-19. The J gene is TRBJ2-1, the V gene TRBV3-1 (or the pseudogene TRBV3-2), with 8 bases identical to TRBD2. Material for sequencing was peripheral blood. As DNA, the CDR3 is TGTGCCAGCAGCCAAGATCTAGCGGGTTACAATGAGCAGTTCTTC. Translated, it gives CASSQDLAGYNEQFF.